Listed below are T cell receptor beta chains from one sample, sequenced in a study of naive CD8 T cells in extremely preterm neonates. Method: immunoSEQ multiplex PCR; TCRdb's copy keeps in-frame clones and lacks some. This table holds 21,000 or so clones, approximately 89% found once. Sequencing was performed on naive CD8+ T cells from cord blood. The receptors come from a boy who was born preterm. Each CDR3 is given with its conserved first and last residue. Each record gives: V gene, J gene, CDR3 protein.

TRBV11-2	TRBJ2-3	CASSLLAGGTDTQYF
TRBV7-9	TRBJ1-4	CASSLAGQGANEKLFF
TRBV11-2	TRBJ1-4	CASSLGQPNEKLFF
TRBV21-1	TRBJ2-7	CASSKQTYEQYF
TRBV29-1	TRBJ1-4	CSVGSTNEKLFF
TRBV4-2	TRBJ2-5	CASSQAGGQETQYF
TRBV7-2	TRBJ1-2	CASSLGISGYTF
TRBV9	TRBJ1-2	CASSVGDGYTF
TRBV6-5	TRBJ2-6	CASSYRGGANVLTF
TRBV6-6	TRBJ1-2	CASSYNYGYTF
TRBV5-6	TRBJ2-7	CASKGSSYEQYF
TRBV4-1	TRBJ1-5	CASSQYSNQPQHF
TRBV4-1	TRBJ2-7	CASSQDGLAGYEQYF